The present TCR beta chain was sequenced within a study of T cells after yellow fever vaccination. TCRdb called the 5' RACE reads again in MiXCR, with one record for every CDR3 protein. The sample yields roughly 340,000 distinct CDR3 sequences, about 4% seen once. This TCR was sampled from a man between 18 and 29 years old who received the YFV17D yellow fever vaccine. Sequencing used PBMCs, obtained 5 days after the yellow fever booster vaccination.

The CDR3 DNA reads TGTGCCAGCAGCATTGCCGGGACAGGGGTTGTTGAGCAGTTCTTC. This translates into CASSIAGTGVVEQFF. This sequence joins TRBV9 and TRBJ2-1, with 10 bases fitting TRBD1. Germline CDR1 reads SGDLS; CDR2 reads YYNGEE. The V gene end was trimmed by 4 bases and the J gene end by 9 bases; junction bases not matched to a gene: 10. The CDR3 has 15 amino acids.